The clone carrying this TCR beta chain was seen only a few times. The antigen is undetermined. This sample was included in a study of regulatory T cells in long-lasting Graves disease. Broader study findings: Thyroid tissue was not sampled; only peripheral blood was.

The TCR beta library used iRepertoire HTBI primers with Arm-PCR amplification of CDR3. Authors' data handling: Throughout the samples, researchers identified around 65 TRBV and approximately 15 TRBJ segments. MiXCR, run by TCRdb on the multiplex PCR reads, gives a single entry per CDR3 protein. The V and J calls and clone size are TCRdb's, not the authors'. This sample has roughly 700,000 distinct CDR3 sequences, with about 32% found just once. Time point denoted: persistent/refractory GD, antithyroid drugs over 5 years with positive TRAb. The TCR library used RNA extracted from PBMCs. Patients came through an endocrinology department, and that department was in Xi'an, China. The TCR was taken from a female donor with Graves disease. This specimen consisted of peripheral blood mononuclear cells (PBMCs), obtained when the disease was refractory, from a patient treated with antithyroid drugs.

DNA of the CDR3: TGTGCCAGCAGTGAAGTAGGGACAAGATCGAACACTGAAGCTTTCTTT. Translated, it gives CASSEVGTRSNTEAFF. The chain is built from TRBV6-1 and TRBJ1-1, with D perhaps TRBD1 (6 bases). Germline V lookup: CDR1 MNHNS, CDR2 SASEGT. V gave up 1 base and J gave up 1 base, with 13 bases separating them. The CDR3 length is 16 residues.